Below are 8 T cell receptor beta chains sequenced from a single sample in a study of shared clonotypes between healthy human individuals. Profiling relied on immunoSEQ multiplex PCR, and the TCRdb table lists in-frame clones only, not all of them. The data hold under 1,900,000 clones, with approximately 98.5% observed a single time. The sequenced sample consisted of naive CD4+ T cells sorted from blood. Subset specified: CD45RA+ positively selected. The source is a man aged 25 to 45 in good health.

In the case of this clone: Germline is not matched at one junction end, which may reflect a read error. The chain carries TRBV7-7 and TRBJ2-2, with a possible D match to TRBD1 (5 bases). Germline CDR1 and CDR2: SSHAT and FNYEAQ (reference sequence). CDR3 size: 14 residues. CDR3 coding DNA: TGTGCTAGCAGCGACCGACAGTGGAGCGGGGAGCTGTTTTTT. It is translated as CASSDRQWSGELFF.

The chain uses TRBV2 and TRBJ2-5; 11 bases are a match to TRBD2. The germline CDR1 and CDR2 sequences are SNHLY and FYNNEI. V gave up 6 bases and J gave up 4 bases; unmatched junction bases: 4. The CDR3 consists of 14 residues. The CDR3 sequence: CASSIGLAGETQYF. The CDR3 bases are TGTGCCAGCAGCATCGGACTAGCGGGAGAGACCCAGTACTTC. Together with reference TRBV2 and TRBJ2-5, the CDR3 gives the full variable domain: EPEVTQTPSHQVTQMGQEVILRCVPISNHLYFYWYRQILGQKVEFLVSFYNNEISEKSEIFDDQFSVERPDGSNFTLKIRSTKLEDSAMYFCASSIGLAGETQYFGPGTRLLVL.

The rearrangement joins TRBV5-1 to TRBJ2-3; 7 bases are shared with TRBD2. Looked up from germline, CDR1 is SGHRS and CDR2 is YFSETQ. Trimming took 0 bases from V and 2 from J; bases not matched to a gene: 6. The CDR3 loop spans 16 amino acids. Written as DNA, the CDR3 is TGCGCCAGCAGCTTGGTGGCTAGCGGATACACAGATACGCAGTATTTT. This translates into CASSLVASGYTDTQYF.

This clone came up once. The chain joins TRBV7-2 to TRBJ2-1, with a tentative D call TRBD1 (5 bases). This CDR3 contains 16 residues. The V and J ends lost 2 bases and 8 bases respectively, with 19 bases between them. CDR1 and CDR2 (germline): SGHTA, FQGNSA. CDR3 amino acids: CASSLLQATLTDEQFF. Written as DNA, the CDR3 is TGTGCCAGCAGCTTATTACAGGCCACCCTGACCGATGAGCAGTTCTTC.

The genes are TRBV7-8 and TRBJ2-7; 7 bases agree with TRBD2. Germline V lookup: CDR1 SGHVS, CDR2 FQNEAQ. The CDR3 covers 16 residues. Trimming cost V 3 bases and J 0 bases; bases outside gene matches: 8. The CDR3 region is CASSFSTGGNSYEQYF. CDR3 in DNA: TGTGCCAGCAGCTTTTCAACGGGAGGTAACTCCTACGAGCAGTACTTC.

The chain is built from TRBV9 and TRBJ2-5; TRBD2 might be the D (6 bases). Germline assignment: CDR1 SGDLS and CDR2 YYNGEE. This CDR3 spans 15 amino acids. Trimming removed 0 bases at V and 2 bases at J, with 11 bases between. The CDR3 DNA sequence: TGTGCCAGCAGCGTAGGTTCCGGGAGTCAAGAGACCCAGTACTTC. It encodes CASSVGSGSQETQYF.

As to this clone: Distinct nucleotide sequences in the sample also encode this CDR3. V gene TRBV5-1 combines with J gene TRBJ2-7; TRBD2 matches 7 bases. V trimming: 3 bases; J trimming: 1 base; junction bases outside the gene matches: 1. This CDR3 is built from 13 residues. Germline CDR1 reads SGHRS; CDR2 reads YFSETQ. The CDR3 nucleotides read TGCGCCAGCAGCTCGGGAGGATCCTACGAGCAGTACTTC. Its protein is CASSSGGSYEQYF. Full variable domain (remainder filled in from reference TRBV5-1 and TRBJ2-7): KAGVTQTPRYLIKTRGQQVTLSCSPISGHRSVSWYQQTPGQGLQFLFEYFSETQRNKGNFPGRFSGRQFSNSRSEMNVSTLELGDSALYLCASSSGGSYEQYFGPGTRLTVT.

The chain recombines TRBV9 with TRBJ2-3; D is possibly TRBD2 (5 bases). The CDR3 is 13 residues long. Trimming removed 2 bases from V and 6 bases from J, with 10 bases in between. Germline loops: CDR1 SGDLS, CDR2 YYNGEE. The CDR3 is CASSVTRADTQYF. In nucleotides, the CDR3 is TGTGCCAGCAGCGTTACTAGGGCGGATACGCAGTATTTT.